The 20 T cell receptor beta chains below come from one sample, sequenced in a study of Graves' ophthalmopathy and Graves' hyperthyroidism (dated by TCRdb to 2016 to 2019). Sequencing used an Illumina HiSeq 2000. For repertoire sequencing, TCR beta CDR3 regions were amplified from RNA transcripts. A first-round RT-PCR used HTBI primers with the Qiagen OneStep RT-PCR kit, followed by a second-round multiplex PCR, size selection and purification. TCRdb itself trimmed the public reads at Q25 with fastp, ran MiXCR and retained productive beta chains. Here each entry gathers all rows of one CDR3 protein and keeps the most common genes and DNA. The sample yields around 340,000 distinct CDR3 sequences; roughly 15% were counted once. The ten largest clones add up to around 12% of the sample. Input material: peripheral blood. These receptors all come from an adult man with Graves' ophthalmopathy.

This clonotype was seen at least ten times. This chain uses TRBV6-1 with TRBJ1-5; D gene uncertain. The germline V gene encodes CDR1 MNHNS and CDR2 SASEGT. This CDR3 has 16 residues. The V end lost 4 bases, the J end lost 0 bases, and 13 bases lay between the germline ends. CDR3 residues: CASSAFVTTSNQPQHF. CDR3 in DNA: TGTGCCAGCAGTGCCTTCGTGACAACTAGCAATCAGCCCCAGCATTTT.

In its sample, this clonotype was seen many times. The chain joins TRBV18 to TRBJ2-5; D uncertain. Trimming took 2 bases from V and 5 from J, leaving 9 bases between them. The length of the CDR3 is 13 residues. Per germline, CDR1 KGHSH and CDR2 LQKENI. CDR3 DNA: TGTGCCAGCTCACCAGGGTCCGGGGAGACCCAGTACTTC. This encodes CASSPGSGETQYF.

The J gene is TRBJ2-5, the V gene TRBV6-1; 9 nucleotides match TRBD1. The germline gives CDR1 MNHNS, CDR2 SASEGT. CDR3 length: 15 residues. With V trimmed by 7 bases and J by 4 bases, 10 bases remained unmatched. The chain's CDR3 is CASNTGGVVSETQYF. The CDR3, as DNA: TGTGCCAGCAATACAGGGGGCGTCGTGTCAGAGACCCAGTACTTC.

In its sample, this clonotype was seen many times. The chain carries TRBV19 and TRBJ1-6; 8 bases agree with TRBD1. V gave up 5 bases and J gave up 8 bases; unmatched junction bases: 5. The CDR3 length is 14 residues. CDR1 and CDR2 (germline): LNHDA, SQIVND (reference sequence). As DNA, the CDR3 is TGTGCCAGTAGTGTGGGGACAGGCGATTCACCCCTCCACTTT. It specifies CASSVGTGDSPLHF.

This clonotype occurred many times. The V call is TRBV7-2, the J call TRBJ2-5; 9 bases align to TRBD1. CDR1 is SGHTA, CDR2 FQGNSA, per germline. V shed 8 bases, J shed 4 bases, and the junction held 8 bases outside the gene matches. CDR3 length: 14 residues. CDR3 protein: CASSTGGTVETQYF. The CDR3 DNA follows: TGTGCCAGCTCCACAGGGGGCACTGTAGAGACCCAGTACTTC.

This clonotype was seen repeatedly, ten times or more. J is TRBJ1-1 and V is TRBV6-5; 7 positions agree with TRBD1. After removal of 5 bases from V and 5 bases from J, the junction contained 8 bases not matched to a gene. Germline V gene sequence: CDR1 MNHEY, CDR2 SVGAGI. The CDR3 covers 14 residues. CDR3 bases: TGTGCCAGCAGTACTACAGGGGCGAGGACTGAAGCTTTCTTT. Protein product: CASSTTGARTEAFF.

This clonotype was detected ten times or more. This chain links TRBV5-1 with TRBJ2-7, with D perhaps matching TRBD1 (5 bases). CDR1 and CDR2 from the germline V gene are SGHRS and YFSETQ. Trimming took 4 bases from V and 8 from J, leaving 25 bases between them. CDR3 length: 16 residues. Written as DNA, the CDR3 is TGCGCCAGCAGCAGATCCGGCTCTAGGGGAATTCGACAGCAGTACTTC. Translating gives CASSRSGSRGIRQQYF.

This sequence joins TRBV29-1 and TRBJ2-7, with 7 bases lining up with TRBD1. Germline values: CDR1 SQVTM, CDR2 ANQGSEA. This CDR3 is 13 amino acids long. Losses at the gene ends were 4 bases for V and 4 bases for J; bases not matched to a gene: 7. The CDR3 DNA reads TGCAGCGTTGTGACAGGGCCGGGGTACGAGCAGTACTTC. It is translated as CSVVTGPGYEQYF.

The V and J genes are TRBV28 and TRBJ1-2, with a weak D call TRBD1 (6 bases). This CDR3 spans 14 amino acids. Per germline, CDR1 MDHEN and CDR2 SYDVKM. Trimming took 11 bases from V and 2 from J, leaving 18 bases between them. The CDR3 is CACQRGGSNYGYTF. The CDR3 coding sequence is TGTGCCTGTCAACGAGGGGGTTCCAACTATGGCTACACCTTC.

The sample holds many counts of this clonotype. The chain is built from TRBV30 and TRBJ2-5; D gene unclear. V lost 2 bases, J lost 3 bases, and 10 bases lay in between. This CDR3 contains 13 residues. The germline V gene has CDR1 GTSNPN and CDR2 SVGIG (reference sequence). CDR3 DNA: TGTGCCTGGAGTCCTTCCCGTGAAGAGACCCAGTACTTC. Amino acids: CAWSPSREETQYF. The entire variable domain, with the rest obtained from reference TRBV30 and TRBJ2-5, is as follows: SQTIHQWPATLVQPVGSPLSLECTVEGTSNPNLYWYRQAAGRGLQLLFYSVGIGQISSEVPQNLSASRPQDRQFILSSKKLLLSDSGFYLCAWSPSREETQYFGPGTRLLVL.

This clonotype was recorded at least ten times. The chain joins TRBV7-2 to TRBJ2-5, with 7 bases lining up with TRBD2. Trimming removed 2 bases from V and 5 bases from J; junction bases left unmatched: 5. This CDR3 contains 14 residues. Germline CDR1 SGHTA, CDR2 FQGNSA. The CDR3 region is CASSLRGDSETQYF. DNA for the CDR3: TGTGCCAGCAGCTTACGGGGGGATTCGGAGACCCAGTACTTC.

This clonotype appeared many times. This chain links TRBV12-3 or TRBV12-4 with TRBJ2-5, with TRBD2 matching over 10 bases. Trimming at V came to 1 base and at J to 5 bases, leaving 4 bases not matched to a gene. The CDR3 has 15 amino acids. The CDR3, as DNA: TGTGCCAGCAGTTTAGGACTAGCGGGCCTGGAGACCCAGTACTTC. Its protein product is CASSLGLAGLETQYF.

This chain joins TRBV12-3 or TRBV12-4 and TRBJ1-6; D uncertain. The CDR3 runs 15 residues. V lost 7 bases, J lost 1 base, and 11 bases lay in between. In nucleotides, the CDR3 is TGTGCCAGCACCGTTCGAGGTTCCTATAATTCACCCCTCCACTTT. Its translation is CASTVRGSYNSPLHF.

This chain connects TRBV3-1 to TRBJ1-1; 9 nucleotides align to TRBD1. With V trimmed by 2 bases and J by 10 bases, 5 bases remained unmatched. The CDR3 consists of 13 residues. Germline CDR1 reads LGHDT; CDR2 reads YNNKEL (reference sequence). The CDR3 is CASSQSGTGPAFF. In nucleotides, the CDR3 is TGTGCCAGCAGCCAATCGGGGACAGGGCCAGCTTTCTTT.

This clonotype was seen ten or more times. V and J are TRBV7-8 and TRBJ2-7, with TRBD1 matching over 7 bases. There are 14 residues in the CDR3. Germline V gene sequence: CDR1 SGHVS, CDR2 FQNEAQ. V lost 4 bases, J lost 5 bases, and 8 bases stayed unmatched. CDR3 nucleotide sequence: TGTGCCAGCAGCTCTCGGACAGGAGGCAACGAGCAGTACTTC. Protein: CASSSRTGGNEQYF.

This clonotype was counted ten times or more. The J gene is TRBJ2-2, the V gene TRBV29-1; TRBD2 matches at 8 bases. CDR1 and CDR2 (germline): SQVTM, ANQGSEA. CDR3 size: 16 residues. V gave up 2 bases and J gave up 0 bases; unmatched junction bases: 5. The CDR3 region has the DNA TGCAGCGTTGAAACTCAGGGACTAGCGAACACCGGGGAGCTGTTTTTT. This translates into CSVETQGLANTGELFF.

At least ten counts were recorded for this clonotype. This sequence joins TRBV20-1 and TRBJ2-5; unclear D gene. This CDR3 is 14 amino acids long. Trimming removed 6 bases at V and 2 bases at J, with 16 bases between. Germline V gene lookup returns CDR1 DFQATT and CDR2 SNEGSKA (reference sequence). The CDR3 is CSATDGPLQETQYF. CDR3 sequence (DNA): TGCAGTGCCACCGACGGGCCGTTACAAGAGACCCAGTACTTC.

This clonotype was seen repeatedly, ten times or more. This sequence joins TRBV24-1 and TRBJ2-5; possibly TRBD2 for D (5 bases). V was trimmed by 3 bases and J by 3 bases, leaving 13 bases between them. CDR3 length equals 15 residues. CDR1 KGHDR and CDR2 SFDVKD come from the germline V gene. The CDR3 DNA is TGTGCCACCAGTGATAGAGGGTTGAGCGAAGAGACCCAGTACTTC. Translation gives CATSDRGLSEETQYF.

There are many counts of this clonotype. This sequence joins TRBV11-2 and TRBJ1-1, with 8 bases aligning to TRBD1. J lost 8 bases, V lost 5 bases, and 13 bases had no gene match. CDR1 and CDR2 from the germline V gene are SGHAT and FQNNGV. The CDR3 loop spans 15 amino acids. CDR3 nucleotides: TGTGCCAGCAGCCAGGGGGCCGGGACCCGGGAAGAAGCTTTCTTT. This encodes CASSQGAGTREEAFF.

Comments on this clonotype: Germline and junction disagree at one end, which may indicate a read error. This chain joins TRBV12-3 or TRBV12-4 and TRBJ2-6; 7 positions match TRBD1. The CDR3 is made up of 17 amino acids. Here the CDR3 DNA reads TGTGCCAGCAGCTCCGGGACAGCTCTCTCTGGGGCCAACGTCCTGATTTTC. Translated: CASSSGTALSGANVLIF.